This TCR beta chain was sequenced during a study of T cell responses to AZD1222 COVID-19 vaccine (dated by TCRdb to about 2021). Broadly, across the study: Because spike-specific TCR depth and breadth did not differ between the two schedules, AZD1222 recipients who got a second dose at roughly 4 weeks were pooled with those who got a second dose at roughly 12 weeks. Trial participants were enrolled by age into 18-55, 56-69 and 70-plus year subgroups, with approximately 160, 26 and 62 TCR-sequenced participants respectively. A total of 233 trial participants underwent TCR sequencing, of whom nearly 210 received two doses of AZD1222 and about 25 received two doses of the MenACWY control vaccine.

The time point tag for this specimen amounts to: baseline before first vaccination. Vaccinee samples came from UK trials COV001 and COV002, including a single-blind randomized controlled phase 2/3 trial of AZD1222 (ChAdOx1 nCoV-19) in healthy adults. For TCRbeta chain sequencing, PBMC samples were collected from trial participants at day 0 and at day 28 after the second dose. The sample holds a few counts of this clone. Its antigen target is currently unknown. Base quality data are lacking; no much larger clone is found one base away. Overall study results and their limits: Reportedly, close to half of the unique spike-specific TCRs recognized epitopes lying outside the regions that are mutated in the B.1.351 and B.1.1.7 variants. Because no day 14 peak-response samples were available, repertoires were characterized only after the peak T cell response. The whole spike protein was spanned by vaccine-associated CD4 TCRs, and dominant responses were seen in regions 160-218 and 743-854. Conclusions about previously exposed vaccinees are limited, since just five to seven AZD1222 recipients were seropositive for SARS-CoV-2 at baseline. A significant rise in spike-specific TCR breadth and depth was observed after two AZD1222 doses relative to day 0 and relative to MenACWY recipients. Participants were mostly white British and included more females than males, and it was suggested by the authors that clonal diversity may have been underestimated. In the small 56-69-year group, the increase in depth fell short of significance, most likely because of low power.

The CDR3 regions of human TCRbeta chains were analyzed by immunosequencing. As for the authors' bioinformatics: Repertoire TCRs were checked for matches against a reference library of SARS-CoV-2-specific TCRs that had been generated using the MIRA antigen-specificity platform. Breadth was defined as the fraction of unique TCRs that were SARS-CoV-2-associated. Depth was defined as the fraction of total T cells that were SARS-CoV-2-associated. Using the MIRA data, each spike-specific TCR was assigned both to the spike region to which the TCR was reactive and to a CD4 or CD8 class. Log10-transformed breadth and depth values were compared by one-way ANOVA with Sidak's multiple comparisons tests. The immuneACCESS repertoire file appears here via TCRdb, limited to in-frame rearrangements. These files lack a portion of the clones; in checked studies, under half of the deficit traces to unresolved V genes, and the cause of the others is not known. From that table come the V and J calls and clone size; the DNA was used to work out D and trimming. This sample comprises about 180,000 clones, approximately 86% of them detected only once. The top ten clones comprise more than 7% of the sample.

Taken from cysteine to phenylalanine, the CDR3 has 16 residues. Only the CDR3 region is kept as DNA, spanning 48 bases read in frame from base 1. As encoded in the germline V gene (reference sequence), CDR1 is SGHKS while CDR2 is YYEKEE. V sheds 0 bases and J sheds 0 bases, leaving 10 bases between their ends. The source is an adult in good health. The sample was peripheral blood, taken on day 0 of AZD1222 vaccination. The chain couples TRBV5-5 to TRBJ1-5; a tentative D call is TRBD1 (5 bases match). CDR3 sequence: CASSLGGPYSNQPQHF. The DNA reads TGTGCCAGCAGCTTGGGGGGACCTTATAGCAATCAGCCCCAGCATTTT.